This T cell receptor (beta chain) came from a study of T cells in localized non-small cell lung cancer. TCRdb keeps only in-frame clones here, not all; method: immunoSEQ multiplex PCR. Here the sample spans around 2,000 clones, roughly 29% being singletons. Looked up from germline, CDR1 is SGHNT and CDR2 is YENEEA. There are 14 residues in the CDR3. V was pared by 6 bases and J by 3 bases, with 14 bases between. The origin of this receptor is a woman aged 35 to 70 with stage II squamous cell lung carcinoma. V is TRBV11-3 and J is TRBJ2-5, with D possibly being TRBD1 or TRBD2 (6 bases each). The specimen comprised lung tumor tissue, sampled before any cancer treatment. As DNA, the CDR3 is TGTGCCAGCAGGTCGCTGGGGGGCGAAGAGACCCAGTACTTC. Translation gives CASRSLGGEETQYF.